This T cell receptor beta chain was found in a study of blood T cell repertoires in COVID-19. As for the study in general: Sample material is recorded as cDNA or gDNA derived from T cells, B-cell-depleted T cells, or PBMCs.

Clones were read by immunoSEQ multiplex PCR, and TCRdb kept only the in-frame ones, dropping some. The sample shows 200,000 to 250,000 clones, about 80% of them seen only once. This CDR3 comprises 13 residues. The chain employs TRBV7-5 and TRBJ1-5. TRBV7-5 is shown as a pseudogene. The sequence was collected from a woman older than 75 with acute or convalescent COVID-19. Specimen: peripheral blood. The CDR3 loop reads CVRSGRDNQPQHF. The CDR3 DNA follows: TGTGTCAGAAGCGGACGGGACAATCAGCCCCAGCATTTT.